This T cell receptor beta chain was captured in a study of T cells after posttransplantation cyclophosphamide. Measured with immunoSEQ multiplex PCR; TCRdb has only the in-frame clones, and not every one. Among some 13,000 clones, around 81% were seen once, and the ten largest hold under 0.95%. V dropped 7 bases and J dropped 6; count of bases not matched to a gene: 5. Looked up from germline, CDR1 is SNHLY and CDR2 is FYNNEI. This CDR3 region has 12 residues. This related bone marrow graft donor gave peripheral blood on the day of marrow donation. General study findings and limits: Tissue-infiltrating T cells from skin or gut overlapped little with blood T cells.

Regarding this clone: Its cognate antigen is unknown.

This receptor was obtained from a man aged 50 to 60 in good health, CMV-negative, and a related stem cell transplant donor. The chain carries TRBV2 and TRBJ1-2; 7 nucleotides line up with TRBD1. The specimen sequenced was memory CD4+ T cells sorted from PBMCs. DNA for the CDR3: TGTGCCAGCACGCGCAGGGGGAATGGCTACACCTTC. Its translation: CASTRRGNGYTF. The variable domain in full, with the rest retrieved from reference TRBV2 and TRBJ1-2, is EPEVTQTPSHQVTQMGQEVILRCVPISNHLYFYWYRQILGQKVEFLVSFYNNEISEKSEIFDDQFSVERPDGSNFTLKIRSTKLEDSAMYFCASTRRGNGYTFGSGTRLTVV.